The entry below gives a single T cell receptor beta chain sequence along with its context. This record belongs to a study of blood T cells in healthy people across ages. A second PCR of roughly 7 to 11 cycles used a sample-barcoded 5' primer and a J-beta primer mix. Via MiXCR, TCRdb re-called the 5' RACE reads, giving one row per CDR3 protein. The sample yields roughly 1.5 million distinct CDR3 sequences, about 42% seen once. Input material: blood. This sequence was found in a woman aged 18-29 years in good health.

CDR3 coding DNA: TGTGCCTGGAGTGTACAGGCGGGGGGCACAGATACGCAGTATTTT. Translation gives CAWSVQAGGTDTQYF. The V call is TRBV30, the J call TRBJ2-3; 7 positions match TRBD2. J gave up 1 base and V 0 bases, and 4 bases lay outside the gene matches. Germline V lookup: CDR1 GTSNPN, CDR2 SVGIG (reference sequence). There are 15 residues in the CDR3.